The 24 T cell receptor beta chains below come from one sample, sequenced in a study of T-cell memory formation after mild COVID-19. TCRdb processed the 5' RACE reads anew with MiXCR; each CDR3 protein has one entry. The table has roughly 600,000 distinct CDR3 sequences, more than 15% seen once. Sequenced: PBMCs or a T cell subset sorted from them (not recorded which). Every receptor here comes from an adult woman who had mild COVID-19 (a few samples of this study predate the infection). Cell type and time point are not known.

A single count supports this clonotype. The chain combines TRBV5-1 with TRBJ2-3; 10 bases align to TRBD2. V lost 3 bases, J lost 2 bases, and 3 bases stayed unmatched. Looked up from germline, CDR1 is SGHRS and CDR2 is YFSETQ. CDR3 length equals 15 residues. CDR3 loop: CASSWGLAFTDTQYF. In DNA form, the CDR3 reads TGCGCCAGCAGCTGGGGACTAGCGTTCACAGATACGCAGTATTTT. Supplemented by reference TRBV5-1 and TRBJ2-3, the full variable domain reads KAGVTQTPRYLIKTRGQQVTLSCSPISGHRSVSWYQQTPGQGLQFLFEYFSETQRNKGNFPGRFSGRQFSNSRSEMNVSTLELGDSALYLCASSWGLAFTDTQYFGPGTRLTVL.

This clonotype came up many times. The V call is TRBV7-9, the J call TRBJ2-7, with no clear D. CDR1 is SEHNR, CDR2 FQNEAQ, per germline (reference sequence). CDR3 length: 15 amino acids. Trimming removed 1 base at V and 8 bases at J, with 18 bases between. The CDR3 region has the DNA TGTGCCAGCAGCTTAGTTCGAGGACCCGGATACCAGCAGTACTTC. It is translated as CASSLVRGPGYQQYF.

The V call is TRBV29-1, the J call TRBJ2-3; 7 bases map to TRBD2. This CDR3 contains 13 residues. Germline V gene sequence: CDR1 SQVTM, CDR2 ANQGSEA. CDR3 bases: TGCAGTGCCTCGCGGGAGTTGGCAGATACGCAGTATTTT. Translation: CSASRELADTQYF.

The rearrangement links TRBV9 to TRBJ2-1; 7 bases match TRBD1. Trimming removed 3 bases from V and 3 bases from J; junction bases left unmatched: 6. In germline, CDR1 is SGDLS, CDR2 YYNGEE. This CDR3 is 15 amino acids long. Written as DNA, the CDR3 is TGTGCCAGCAGCGCATACGGGACAGACTACAATGAGCAGTTCTTC. This sequence encodes CASSAYGTDYNEQFF.

This clonotype showed up just once. The V call is TRBV10-3, the J call TRBJ2-3, with 7 positions matching TRBD2. The CDR3 covers 16 residues. From germline, CDR1 is ENHRY and CDR2 SYGVKD. V lost 0 bases to trimming and J lost 2 bases; unmatched junction nucleotides: 5. The DNA of the CDR3 is TGTGCCATCAGTGAGTCTGGCGGGGGAGACACAGATACGCAGTATTTT. Encoded protein: CAISESGGGDTDTQYF.

The genes are TRBV6-5 and TRBJ1-4, with 7 bases fitting TRBD1. V dropped 6 bases and J dropped 3; count of bases not matched to a gene: 10. Germline-derived CDR1 and CDR2 are MNHEY and SVGAGI. The CDR3 contains 16 residues. In nucleotides, the CDR3 is TGTGCCAGCAGCCGACAGGGCCTGCGAGCTAATGAAAAACTGTTTTTT. Translating it yields CASSRQGLRANEKLFF.

In DNA, the CDR3 is TGTGCCAGCAGTCTCCGCAACTACGAGCAGTACTTC. Translating it yields CASSLRNYEQYF. V is TRBV2 and J is TRBJ2-7; D is uncertain. The CDR3 runs to 12 residues. V lost 5 bases and J lost 3, with 8 bases in between. Germline-derived CDR1 and CDR2 are SNHLY and FYNNEI.

The chain recombines TRBV7-9 with TRBJ2-7; D may correspond to TRBD1 or TRBD2 (7 bases each). This CDR3 spans 13 amino acids. Germline-derived CDR1 and CDR2 are SEHNR and FQNEAQ (reference sequence). Trimming left V 4 bases short and J 6 bases short, with 13 bases between. CDR3 in amino acids: CASSSGGDGEQYF. CDR3 in DNA: TGTGCCAGCAGCTCAGGGGGGGATGGCGAGCAGTACTTC.

This clonotype was detected a few times. The chain is built from TRBV4-1 and TRBJ2-3, with D unclear. V dropped 1 base and J dropped 3 bases, with 8 bases sitting between them. The CDR3 runs 14 residues. Germline assignment: CDR1 MGHRA and CDR2 YSYEKL. CDR3 nucleotide sequence: TGCGCCAGCAGCCAAGTAAGCCCTACAGATACGCAGTATTTT. Translation gives CASSQVSPTDTQYF.

A remark on this clonotype: The conserved phenylalanine or tryptophan normally closing the CDR3 is absent here, so this likely arose from a read error. This chain joins TRBV13 and TRBJ2-2; D uncertain. Deletions cut 4 bases from V and 7 bases from J, with 7 bases between. CDR1 is PRHDT, CDR2 FYEKMQ, per germline (reference sequence). The CDR3 consists of 12 residues. The CDR3 loop is CASSSLVGELFI. The CDR3 DNA is TGTGCCAGCAGCTCCCTCGTCGGGGAGCTGTTTATT.

This sequence joins TRBV6-5 and TRBJ1-2, with 7 nucleotides matching TRBD1. J was trimmed by 4 bases and V by 4 bases; bases with no gene match: 24. This CDR3 has 20 residues. Germline V gives CDR1 MNHEY, CDR2 SVGAGI. As DNA, the CDR3 is TGTGCCAGCAGTTCCGCGGGATGGGCAACAAGGGGGCCGGTCAGCTATGGCTACACCTTC. This sequence encodes CASSSAGWATRGPVSYGYTF.

CDR3 residues: CASSQERQGLNYGYTF. The CDR3 nucleotides are TGCGCCAGCAGCCAAGAGAGACAGGGACTTAACTATGGCTACACCTTC. The chain links TRBV4-1 to TRBJ1-2, with 7 nucleotides matching TRBD1. Germline V CDR1 and CDR2: MGHRA, YSYEKL. Trimming took 0 bases from V and 1 from J; bases not matched to a gene: 5. The CDR3 totals 16 residues.

The V gene is TRBV5-5, the J gene TRBJ1-6, with D unclear. CDR1 SGHKS and CDR2 YYEKEE come from the germline V gene (reference sequence). The CDR3 contains 15 residues. Trimming took off 4 bases at V and 8 bases at J, with 16 bases between the two ends. This CDR3 is CASSVGRQDYSPLHF. The DNA of the CDR3 is TGTGCCAGCAGCGTCGGGAGGCAGGATTATTCACCCCTCCACTTT.

Only a few counts were recorded for this clonotype. The CDR3 coding sequence is TGTGCCAGCACCAGGACTAGCGGAGGGTACAATGAGCAGTTCTTC. Protein product: CASTRTSGGYNEQFF. This chain uses TRBV5-4 with TRBJ2-1; 10 bases are shared with TRBD2. Germline CDR1 and CDR2: SGHNT and YYREEE (reference sequence). J gave up 4 bases and V 6 bases, and 7 bases lay outside the gene matches. The CDR3 sequence is 15 residues long. Full variable domain (missing parts from reference TRBV5-4 and TRBJ2-1): ETGVTQSPTHLIKTRGQQVTLRCSSQSGHNTVSWYQQALGQGPQFIFQYYREEENGRGNFPPRFSGLQFPNYSSELNVNALELDDSALYLCASTRTSGGYNEQFFGPGTRLTVL.

The CDR3 region is CATRGVNTEAFF. For the CDR3, the DNA is TGCGCCACCCGGGGGGTGAACACTGAAGCTTTCTTT. This sequence joins TRBV5-1 and TRBJ1-1; perhaps TRBD1 as D (5 bases). CDR1 is SGHRS, CDR2 YFSETQ, per germline. V was shortened by 9 bases and J by 0 bases, with 9 bases between the two germline ends. The CDR3 spans 12 residues. The complete variable domain, with remaining parts taken from reference TRBV5-1 and TRBJ1-1, reads KAGVTQTPRYLIKTRGQQVTLSCSPISGHRSVSWYQQTPGQGLQFLFEYFSETQRNKGNFPGRFSGRQFSNSRSEMNVSTLELGDSALYLCATRGVNTEAFFGQGTRLTVV.

The V call is TRBV24-1, the J call TRBJ2-1; 15 bases are a match to TRBD2. Unmatched junction bases numbered 4, after V lost 3 bases and J lost 5 bases. CDR1 is KGHDR and CDR2 is SFDVKD in the germline V gene. The CDR3 is made up of 17 amino acids. The CDR3, as DNA: TGTGCCACCAGTGATCAGGGACTAGCGGGAGGTAACAATGAGCAGTTCTTC. Protein sequence: CATSDQGLAGGNNEQFF.

In its sample, this clonotype was seen a few times. The chain carries TRBV5-1 and TRBJ2-2; D unresolved. The CDR3 length is 15 residues. CDR1 is SGHRS, CDR2 YFSETQ, per germline. V lost 0 bases and J lost 1, with 7 bases in between. CDR3 sequence reads: CASSLAGRNTGELFF. The CDR3 coding sequence is TGCGCCAGCAGCTTGGCTGGACGGAACACCGGGGAGCTGTTTTTT.

This clonotype was observed a handful of times. J is TRBJ2-7 and V is TRBV18; 8 bases match TRBD1. Germline V CDR1 and CDR2: KGHSH, LQKENI. This CDR3 is 15 amino acids long. Germline trimming cut 8 bases from V and 5 bases from J; bases unmatched to any gene: 14. The CDR3 is CASVSGDRIPDEQYF. The CDR3 DNA sequence: TGTGCCAGCGTCAGTGGGGACAGGATACCGGACGAGCAGTACTTC.

The rearrangement links TRBV5-1 to TRBJ2-7, with a weak D call TRBD1 (6 bases). Looked up from germline, CDR1 is SGHRS and CDR2 is YFSETQ. With 5 bases removed from V and 7 bases from J, the gap between germline ends came to 19 bases. This CDR3 is 14 amino acids long. The CDR3 protein is CASRPPAAQGEQYF. CDR3 bases: TGCGCCAGCAGGCCCCCGGCGGCCCAGGGGGAGCAGTACTTC.

In this sample, this clonotype turned up many times. The chain couples TRBV29-1 to TRBJ2-7; 8 nucleotides agree with TRBD1. V lost 6 bases, J lost 3 bases, and 4 bases stayed unmatched. The CDR3 sequence is 12 residues long. Per the germline V gene, CDR1 is SQVTM and CDR2 is ANQGSEA. Here the CDR3 reads CSVDTGGYEQYF. The CDR3 bases are TGCAGCGTGGACACAGGGGGCTACGAGCAGTACTTC.

This clonotype came up a few times. The chain joins TRBV20-1 to TRBJ2-7; 10 bases are shared with TRBD1. Losses at the gene ends were 3 bases for V and 6 bases for J; bases not matched to a gene: 5. The CDR3 is 13 amino acids. The V gene's germline CDR1 is DFQATT and CDR2 SNEGSKA (reference sequence). The CDR3 region has the DNA TGCAGTGCTAGTAGGGACAGGGGTGGCGAGCAGTACTTC. Translation gives CSASRDRGGEQYF.

The chain combines TRBV4-1 with TRBJ2-4, with D possibly being TRBD1 (5 bases). The CDR3 loop spans 16 amino acids. Germline values: CDR1 MGHRA, CDR2 YSYEKL. The ends were cut back, 0 bases at V and 14 bases at J, with 23 bases in the middle. The CDR3 protein is CASSQEDNSALPQKYF. As DNA, the CDR3 is TGCGCCAGCAGCCAAGAGGACAACAGCGCCCTTCCACAGAAGTACTTC.

CDR3: CAISAGQGNQPQHF. In DNA form, the CDR3 reads TGTGCCATCAGTGCGGGACAGGGAAATCAGCCCCAGCATTTT. The chain couples TRBV10-3 to TRBJ1-5; 9 positions agree with TRBD1. Germline V gene sequence: CDR1 ENHRY, CDR2 SYGVKD. V lost 4 bases and J lost 4; bases outside the gene matches: 2. The CDR3 has 14 residues.

This clonotype was seen at least ten times. In DNA, the CDR3 is TGTGCCAGCAGCGTAGCCGGGACAGGGTCCTACGAGCAGTACTTC. It encodes CASSVAGTGSYEQYF. J is TRBJ2-7 and V is TRBV9, with 9 bases identical to TRBD1. V lost 0 bases and J lost 1; bases outside the gene matches: 2. Germline V gene lookup returns CDR1 SGDLS and CDR2 YYNGEE. This CDR3 spans 15 amino acids.